The TCR beta chain described here comes from a study of control samples from healthy donors and cancer patients. Repertoires were generated with immunoSEQ multiplex PCR, while TCRdb's copy carries only in-frame clones and drops some. The sample includes 150,000 to 200,000 clones, about 94% of them seen just once. V lost 6 bases to trimming and J lost 3 bases, with 12 bases between them. The CDR3 has 14 amino acids. Looked up from germline, CDR1 is MNHEY and CDR2 is SVGEGT. The specimen was blood. The sequence derives from a woman aged 55-70 years in good health. The chain has TRBV6-2 or TRBV6-3 and TRBJ1-5; no clear D gene. CDR3 in DNA: TGTGCCAGCAGCCGCTCGGAAGTCAATCAGCCCCAGCATTTT. Translating it yields CASSRSEVNQPQHF.